The rows below give T cell receptor beta chains drawn from one sample of a study of cytomegalovirus exposure and HLA in healthy donors. This table comes from immunoSEQ multiplex PCR, and its TCRdb copy is limited to in-frame clones, with some not included. This sample carries about 160,000 clones, roughly 85% of them seen once, and the ten largest clones take 0.65% to 0.9%. The specimen was PBMCs. The receptors shown here come from a woman in her 30s in good health and CMV-seronegative. Both conserved end residues are part of each CDR3. A D gene is named only where the DNA matches it firmly. Size values are once, few and many counts, or a class for expanded clones, and some rows have none.

len	v_gene	j_gene	d_gene	abundance	CDR3nt	CDR3aa
13	TRBV7-9	TRBJ2-7	TRBD1	once	TGTGCCAGCAGCTTGTTATCAGGGGGCGAGCAGTACTTC	CASSLLSGGEQYF
15	TRBV4-1	TRBJ1-4	NA	NA	TGCGCCAGCAGCCAAGATGGCGGGGGGGTTGAAAAACTGTTTTTT	CASSQDGGGVEKLFF
14	TRBV6-5	TRBJ1-4	TRBD1	NA	TGTGCCAGCAGTTACGCAGGGGGGAACGAAAAACTGTTTTTT	CASSYAGGNEKLFF
14	TRBV27	TRBJ2-1	NA	once	TGTGCCAGCAGTCCCCAGCGAGGCTACAATGAGCAGTTCTTC	CASSPQRGYNEQFF
17	TRBV7-3	TRBJ2-3	NA	NA	TGTGCCAGCAGCCCCTCGGGACCTCACAGGGCCACAGATACGCAGTATTTT	CASSPSGPHRATDTQYF
13	TRBV15	TRBJ1-3	NA	NA	TGTGCCACCAGCATCGGTAGGGGAAACACCATATATTTT	CATSIGRGNTIYF
16	TRBV5-6	TRBJ2-6	NA	NA	TGTGCCAGCAGCGCTTTTACAGTTATTGGGGCCAACGTCCTGACTTTC	CASSAFTVIGANVLTF
13	TRBV27	TRBJ2-5	NA	NA	TGTGCCAGCAGTTCTAGGGCGGGGCAGACCCAGTACTTC	CASSSRAGQTQYF
16	TRBV5-1	TRBJ1-3	NA	once	TGCGCCAGCAGCACTTCCCCAACTGGAGCTGGAAACACCATATATTTT	CASSTSPTGAGNTIYF
16	TRBV11-2	TRBJ2-1	TRBD2	NA	TGTGCCAGCAGCTTAGGGGGGACTAGCGGGACTTCTGAGCAGTTCTTC	CASSLGGTSGTSEQFF
16	TRBV18	TRBJ1-1	NA	NA	TGTGCCAGCTCACCAAAAACAGGGTTAGAGAACACTGAAGCTTTCTTT	CASSPKTGLENTEAFF
15	TRBV27	TRBJ2-3	TRBD2	NA	TGTGCCAGCAGTTTAAGTCTAGCGGGAGGGGATACGCAGTATTTT	CASSLSLAGGDTQYF
15	TRBV28	TRBJ2-7	NA	NA	TGTGCCAGCAGCTTTATCGCAGCGCAAGCCTACGAGCAGTACTTC	CASSFIAAQAYEQYF
17	TRBV5-1	TRBJ2-2	NA	NA	TGCGCCAGCAGTTTTTCAGAGACCCGAGGGTACACCGGGGAGCTGTTTTTT	CASSFSETRGYTGELFF
15	TRBV4-1	TRBJ2-7	NA	NA	TGCGCCAGCAGCCAAGACAGGGTAGTCTCCTACGAGCAGTACTTC	CASSQDRVVSYEQYF
14	TRBV5-1	TRBJ1-1	NA	NA	TGCGCCAGCAGCTTGCAAACAGGGTCCACTGAAGCTTTCTTT	CASSLQTGSTEAFF
15	TRBV7-9	TRBJ2-2	NA	NA	TGTGCCAGCAGCTTTGCAGCGCCTAACACCGGGGAGCTGTTTTTT	CASSFAAPNTGELFF
14	TRBV30	TRBJ2-7	NA	NA	TGTGCCTGGTCCTATGGTAGCGGCCCTAGGGAGCAGTACTTC	CAWSYGSGPREQYF
13	TRBV19	TRBJ1-5	TRBD1	NA	TGTGCCAGTAGCCAAAACAGGGGAGAGGCCCAGCATTTT	CASSQNRGEAQHF
16	TRBV19	TRBJ1-5	NA	NA	TGTGCCAGTAAGAGCGGGGGCGAAGGGTTGGATCAGCCCCAGCATTTT	CASKSGGEGLDQPQHF
18	TRBV19	TRBJ1-3	NA	NA	TGTGCCAGTAGTATAGGCCTGCGGGCCTTGAACTCTGGAAACACCATATATTTT	CASSIGLRALNSGNTIYF
14	TRBV7-9	TRBJ2-7	NA	NA	TGTGCCAGCAGCCCCGGCGGGGGCATAGACGAGCAGTACTTC	CASSPGGGIDEQYF
13	TRBV6-6	TRBJ2-3	TRBD2	few	TGTGCCAGCGGGGTAGCGGGAACAGATACGCAGTATTTT	CASGVAGTDTQYF
14	TRBV5-5	TRBJ1-1	NA	NA	TGTGCCAGCAGCTTGCGGGGAATGAGAACTGAAGCTTTCTTT	CASSLRGMRTEAFF
18	TRBV7-9	TRBJ2-3	NA	few	TGTGCCAGCAGCTTCCCCCGAGGACAGCCCTTAAGCACAGATACGCAGTATTTT	CASSFPRGQPLSTDTQYF
14	TRBV10-2	TRBJ2-7	TRBD1	once	TGCGCCAGCAGCTTGACAGGGCAGGAATACGAGCAGTACTTC	CASSLTGQEYEQYF
15	TRBV9	TRBJ2-3	NA	NA	TGTGCCAGCAGCGTGTGGTCTAGCGGCACAGATACGCAGTATTTT	CASSVWSSGTDTQYF
13	TRBV25-1	TRBJ1-1	NA	NA	TGTGCCAGCAGTCCCCCCTCTAACACTGAAGCTTTCTTT	CASSPPSNTEAFF
14	TRBV5-1	TRBJ1-5	NA	NA	TGCGCCAGCAGCTCAGGGGCGCGAGGACAGCCCCAGCATTTT	CASSSGARGQPQHF
14	TRBV4-1	TRBJ2-7	TRBD1	NA	TGCGCCAGCAGCGGGGGACAGGGTACCCACGAGCAGTACTTC	CASSGGQGTHEQYF
11	TRBV5-1	TRBJ2-5	NA	NA	TGCGCCAGCAGCATACGGGAGACCCAGTACTTC	CASSIRETQYF
14	TRBV7-9	TRBJ2-1	NA	NA	TGTGCCAGCAGCTTAGAGGTCAGGGTCTATGAGCAGTTCTTC	CASSLEVRVYEQFF
17	TRBV4-1	TRBJ1-1	NA	NA	TGCGCCAGCAGCCAAGGGAGCGGGTGGCAGCCGAACACTGAAGCTTTCTTT	CASSQGSGWQPNTEAFF
17	TRBV4-3	TRBJ2-2	NA	few	TGCGCCAGCAGCCAAGATCGTCCGGGGTGGGACACCGGGGAGCTGTTTTTT	CASSQDRPGWDTGELFF
17	TRBV5-1	TRBJ2-6	TRBD1	NA	TGCGCCAGCAGACAAACAGGGGGCTCTTCTGGGGCCAACGTCCTGACTTTC	CASRQTGGSSGANVLTF
13	TRBV5-1	TRBJ2-3	TRBD2	NA	TGCGCCAGCAGTTTAGCGGGACAAGATACGCAGTATTTT	CASSLAGQDTQYF
13	TRBV19	TRBJ1-2	NA	NA	TGTGCCAGTAGTCCCGGACAGCTCTATGGCTACACCTTC	CASSPGQLYGYTF
11	TRBV19	TRBJ1-1	NA	NA	TGTGCCAGTATGCGATCCACTGAAGCTTTCTTT	CASMRSTEAFF
14	TRBV7-8	TRBJ1-1	NA	NA	TGTGCCAGCAGCTCCCCCTGGGGGGATGCTGAAGCTTTCTTT	CASSSPWGDAEAFF
14	TRBV18	TRBJ2-2	TRBD1	NA	TGTGCCAGCACTATGAAACAGGGGTCCGGGGAGCTGTTTTTT	CASTMKQGSGELFF
15	TRBV7-3	TRBJ2-2	NA	NA	TGTGCCAGCAGCTTAATGGGGACAAACACCGGGGAGCTGTTTTTT	CASSLMGTNTGELFF
15	TRBV27	TRBJ1-4	NA	few	TGTGCCAGCAGTACAGGGCCAACAACTAATGAAAAACTGTTTTTT	CASSTGPTTNEKLFF
15	TRBV7-2	TRBJ2-1	TRBD1	NA	TGTGCCAGCAGTCGGGACAGCAGCTCCTACAATGAGCAGTTCTTC	CASSRDSSSYNEQFF
14	TRBV28	TRBJ2-7	NA	NA	TGTGCCAGCAGTTCCCCAATCAGGGGTTGGGAGCAGTACTTC	CASSSPIRGWEQYF
17	TRBV5-4	TRBJ2-3	TRBD2	NA	TGTGCCAGCACCATCAACCCGGGACTAGCCCTACGAGATACGCAGTATTTT	CASTINPGLALRDTQYF
13	TRBV28	TRBJ1-4	TRBD1	NA	TGTGCCAGCAAAACAGGGGCTAGGGAAAAACTGTTTTTT	CASKTGAREKLFF
15	TRBV4-3	TRBJ1-2	NA	NA	TGCGCCAGCAGCCAAGATGGGGCAGGCGACTATGGCTACACCTTC	CASSQDGAGDYGYTF
13	TRBV18	TRBJ1-2	NA	NA	TGTGCCAGCTCACCTGTCTCCGGCTATGGCTACACCTTC	CASSPVSGYGYTF
16	TRBV5-1	TRBJ2-7	TRBD2	NA	TGCGCCAGCAGCACCGGTAGCGGGAGGGGGCTCTACGAGCAGTACTTC	CASSTGSGRGLYEQYF
14	TRBV7-8	TRBJ1-6	NA	once	TGTGCCAGCCGCGGGGGCAGGGAGAATTCACCCCTCCACTTT	CASRGGRENSPLHF
14	TRBV9	TRBJ1-5	NA	NA	TGTGCCAGCAGTCCCAGGGATAGCAATCAGCCCCAGCATTTT	CASSPRDSNQPQHF
17	TRBV15	TRBJ2-3	TRBD2	NA	TGTGCCACCAGCAGAGATAGAAGAGCGGGACCCACAGATACGCAGTATTTT	CATSRDRRAGPTDTQYF
17	TRBV14	TRBJ1-1	NA	NA	TGTGCCAGCAGCCCCCATGTCGGTTTCGGGGTTACCACTGAAGCTTTCTTT	CASSPHVGFGVTTEAFF
16	TRBV5-4	TRBJ1-4	TRBD1	NA	TGTGCCAGCAGCCAGGGGGGTATAGGGGGAGATGAAAAACTGTTTTTT	CASSQGGIGGDEKLFF
15	TRBV4-2	TRBJ1-4	NA	few	TGTGCCAGCAGCCAAGCTCAGGGACTTAATGAAAAACTGTTTTTT	CASSQAQGLNEKLFF
13	TRBV28	TRBJ1-1	NA	few	TGTGCTGCCGGGCCGGGATTGAACACTGAAGCTTTCTTT	CAAGPGLNTEAFF
14	TRBV5-1	TRBJ2-7	TRBD2	NA	TGCGCCAGCAGCTTGGGGGGGGGATACAACGAGCAGTACTTC	CASSLGGGYNEQYF
16	TRBV7-9	TRBJ2-1	NA	NA	TGTGCCAGCAGCCCCAGCCTCGGAGGGGGCAACAATGAGCAGTTCTTC	CASSPSLGGGNNEQFF